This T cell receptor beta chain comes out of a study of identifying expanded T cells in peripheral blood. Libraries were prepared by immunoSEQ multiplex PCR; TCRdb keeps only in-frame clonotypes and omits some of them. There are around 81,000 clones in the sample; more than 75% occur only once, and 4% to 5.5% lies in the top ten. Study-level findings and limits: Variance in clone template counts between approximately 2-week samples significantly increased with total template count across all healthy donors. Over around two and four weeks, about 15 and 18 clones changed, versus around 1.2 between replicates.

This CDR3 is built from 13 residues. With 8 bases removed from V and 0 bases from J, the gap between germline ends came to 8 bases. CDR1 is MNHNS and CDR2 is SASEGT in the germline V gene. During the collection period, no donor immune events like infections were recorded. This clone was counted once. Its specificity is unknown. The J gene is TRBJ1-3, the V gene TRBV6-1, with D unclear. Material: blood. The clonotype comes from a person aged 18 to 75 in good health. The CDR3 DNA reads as TGTGCCAGCGGATTCAGCTCTGGAAACACCATATATTTT. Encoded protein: CASGFSSGNTIYF.